This record concerns one T cell receptor (beta chain) sequence. Its specificity is unknown. This specimen belongs to a study of T-cell memory formation after mild COVID-19. General study findings and limits: Mostly located in CM and EM were contracting CD4+ clones, with contracting CD8+ clones located in EMRA.

The J segment lost 6 bases and the V segment lost 7 bases, leaving 11 bases of the junction unmatched. This CDR3 is built from 14 residues. CDR1 and CDR2 from the germline V gene are SGHRS and YFSETQ. MiXCR, run by TCRdb on the 5' RACE reads, gives a single entry per CDR3 protein. The sample yields roughly 150,000 distinct CDR3 sequences, under 15% seen once. The clonotype comes from a man in his late teens or twenties who had mild COVID-19 (a few samples of this study predate the infection). Cell type and time point are not known. What was sequenced was PBMCs or a T cell subset sorted from them (not recorded which). The chain joins TRBV5-1 to TRBJ2-3; 7 nucleotides line up with TRBD1. DNA of the CDR3: TGCGCCAGCGCGACAGGGAGCTTTACCGATACGCAGTATTTT. Translated: CASATGSFTDTQYF.